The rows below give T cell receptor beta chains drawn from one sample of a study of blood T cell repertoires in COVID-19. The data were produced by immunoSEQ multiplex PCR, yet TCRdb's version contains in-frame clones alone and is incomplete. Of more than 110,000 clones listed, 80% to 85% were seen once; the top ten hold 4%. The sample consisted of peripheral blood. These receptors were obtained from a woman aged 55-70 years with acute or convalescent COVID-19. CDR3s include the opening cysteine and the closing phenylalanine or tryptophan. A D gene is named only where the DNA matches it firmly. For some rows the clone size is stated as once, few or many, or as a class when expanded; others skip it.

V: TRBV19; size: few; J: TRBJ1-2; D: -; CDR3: CASSSGEGHYGYTF; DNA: TGTGCCAGTAGCTCCGGGGAGGGTCACTATGGCTACACCTTC
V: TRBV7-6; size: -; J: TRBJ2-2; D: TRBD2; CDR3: CASSRLAGGAGELFF; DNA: TGTGCCAGCAGCCGACTAGCGGGAGGGGCCGGGGAGCTGTTTTTT
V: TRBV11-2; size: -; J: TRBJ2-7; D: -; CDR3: CASSLARGFYEQYF; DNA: TGTGCCAGCAGCTTGGCCCGAGGTTTCTACGAGCAGTACTTC
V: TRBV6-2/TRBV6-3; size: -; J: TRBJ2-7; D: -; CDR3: CASSYPGPYEQYF; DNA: TGTGCCAGCAGTTACCCGGGTCCCTACGAGCAGTACTTC
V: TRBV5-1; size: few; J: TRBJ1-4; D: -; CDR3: CASSLQGNEKLFF; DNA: TGCGCCAGCAGCTTACAGGGTAATGAAAAACTGTTTTTT
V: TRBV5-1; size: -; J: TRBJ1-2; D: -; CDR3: CASSFDGSYGYTF; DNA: TGCGCCAGCAGCTTCGACGGGAGCTATGGCTACACCTTC
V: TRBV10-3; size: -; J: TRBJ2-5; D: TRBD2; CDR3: CAILGGPGETQYF; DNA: TGTGCCATCCTGGGAGGGCCGGGGGAGACCCAGTACTTC
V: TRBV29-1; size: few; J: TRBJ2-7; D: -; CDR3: CSVVSSYEQYF; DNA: TGCAGCGTTGTTTCCAGTTACGAGCAGTACTTC
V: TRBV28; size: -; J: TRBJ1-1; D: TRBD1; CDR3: CASSWGQVTRNTEAFF; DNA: TGTGCCAGCAGCTGGGGACAGGTCACAAGGAACACTGAAGCTTTCTTT
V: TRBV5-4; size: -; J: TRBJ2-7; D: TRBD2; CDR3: CASSRKTSGRPYEQYF; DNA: TGTGCCAGCAGCCGCAAGACTAGCGGGAGACCCTACGAGCAGTACTTC
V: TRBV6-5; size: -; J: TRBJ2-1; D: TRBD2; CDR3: CATAGDEQFF; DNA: TGTGCCACCGCGGGGGATGAGCAGTTCTTC
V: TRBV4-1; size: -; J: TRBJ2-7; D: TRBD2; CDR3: CASSQKGTIPTAYEQYF; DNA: TGCGCCAGCAGCCAAAAAGGGACTATCCCAACCGCCTACGAGCAGTACTTC
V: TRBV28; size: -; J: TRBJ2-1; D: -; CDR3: CASSLGVLGLYNEQFF; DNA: TGTGCCAGCAGTTTAGGGGTATTGGGACTCTACAATGAGCAGTTCTTC
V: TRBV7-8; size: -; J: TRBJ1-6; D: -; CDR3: CASSPKRQRGDSPLHF; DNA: TGTGCCAGCAGCCCAAAAAGACAGCGGGGGGATTCACCCCTCCACTTT
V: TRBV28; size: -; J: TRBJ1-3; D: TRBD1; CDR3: CASSTGTGTGNTIYF; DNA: TGTGCCAGCAGTACCGGGACAGGGACTGGAAACACCATATATTTT
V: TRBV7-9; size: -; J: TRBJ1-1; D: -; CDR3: CASTGGQLNTEAFF; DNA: TGTGCCAGCACCGGGGGACAACTGAACACTGAAGCTTTCTTT